This T cell receptor (beta chain) was sequenced for a study of T-cell reconstitution after alpha-beta-depleted transplantation in children. Findings and limits, study-wide: About two months after transplant, alpha-beta T cells reportedly came from several hundred expanded graft clones. There were some patients whose high TCRbeta diversity at day 60 came from surviving recipient T cells and thymic progenitors.

As for this clonotype: Its specificity is unknown.

Germline lookup yields CDR1 SGHTA and CDR2 FQGNSA. V gave up 2 bases and J gave up 1 base, with 8 bases separating them. CDR3 size: 15 residues. Preparation of the TCRbeta library used unique molecular identifiers. MiXCR, applied by TCRdb to the PCR reads, yields one record per CDR3 protein. The table lists approximately 230,000 distinct CDR3 sequences, roughly a quarter of them singletons. The chain is built from TRBV7-2 and TRBJ2-2, with D possibly TRBD1 on 5 matching bases. Sequenced here: PBMCs, mostly from graft donor cells, sampled 360 days after TCRalphabeta/CD19-depleted stem cell transplant. This clonotype was obtained from a female patient between 2 and 10 years old who had a stem cell transplant for congenital amegakaryocytic thrombocytopenia, so the T cells may come from the graft donor. The CDR3 DNA reads TGTGCCAGCAGCTTATACAGGCGGAACACCGGGGAGCTGTTTTTT. This encodes CASSLYRRNTGELFF.